Here is one T cell receptor beta chain with its context. The antigen remains unidentified. This entry belongs to a study of shared clonotypes between healthy human individuals. The CDR3 totals 14 residues. Germline CDR1 MDHEN, CDR2 SYDVKM. V lost 5 bases, J lost 4 bases, and 4 bases stayed unmatched. Study conclusions and caveats: The authors sampled blood alone, and tissue repertoires likely differ. Depth was large, yet rarefaction showed that sorted-subset sequencing was incomplete.

The method was immunoSEQ multiplex PCR; TCRdb's version includes in-frame clones alone and lacks a portion of them. This repertoire shows 1,500,000 or so clones, approximately 98.5% found once; its top ten account for over 0.3%. This TCR came from a man aged 25 to 40 in good health. The sample consisted of naive CD4+ T cells sorted from blood. Subset meaning: CD45RA+ positively selected. The genes are TRBV28 and TRBJ2-5; 10 positions agree with TRBD2. CDR3 sequence reads: CASSHSGRLETQYF. The CDR3, as DNA: TGTGCCAGCAGTCATAGCGGGAGGCTAGAGACCCAGTACTTC.